This entry lists 27 T cell receptor beta chains sequenced from one sample in a study of cytomegalovirus exposure and HLA in healthy donors. 13 Jbeta primers and 60 Vbeta primers were used for the PCR. Sequenced by immunoSEQ multiplex PCR; TCRdb stores in-frame clones only, minus some. The table has hundreds of thousands of clones, roughly 79% seen once; the top ten hold 1.5% to 2%. The sample taken for sequencing was PBMCs. The receptors were sampled from a male donor in good health and CMV-seronegative.

The chain couples TRBV29-1 to TRBJ1-2, with 7 nucleotides matching TRBD1. Germline V gene sequence: CDR1 SQVTM, CDR2 ANQGSEA. This CDR3 is 11 amino acids long. The V gene end was trimmed by 7 bases and the J gene end by 3 bases; junction bases not matched to a gene: 2. CDR3 sequence (DNA): TGCAGCGACGGGACAGACTATGGCTACACCTTC. It codes for CSDGTDYGYTF. Looking up the rest from reference TRBV29-1 and TRBJ1-2 gives the full variable domain: SAVISQKPSRDICQRGTSLTIQCQVDSQVTMMFWYRQQPGQSLTLIATANQGSEATYESGFVIDKFPISRPNLTFSTLTVSNMSPEDSSIYLCSDGTDYGYTFGSGTRLTVV.

The genes are TRBV6-1 and TRBJ1-5; D perhaps matches TRBD1 (6 bases). Trimming left V 2 bases short and J 8 bases short, with 19 bases between. The CDR3 has 16 residues. The germline gives CDR1 MNHNS, CDR2 SASEGT. CDR3 loop: CASSEFSRQAGKPQHF. CDR3 DNA sequence: TGTGCCAGCAGTGAATTCTCCCGACAGGCTGGGAAGCCCCAGCATTTT.

This sequence joins TRBV5-4 and TRBJ1-4; D uncertain. V was shortened by 0 bases and J by 0 bases, with 6 bases between the two germline ends. Per germline, CDR1 SGHNT and CDR2 YYREEE (reference sequence). The CDR3 has 15 residues. CDR3: CASSLGGATNEKLFF. The CDR3 coding sequence is TGTGCCAGCAGCTTGGGAGGAGCAACTAATGAAAAACTGTTTTTT. The complete variable domain, with remaining parts taken from reference TRBV5-4 and TRBJ1-4, reads ETGVTQSPTHLIKTRGQQVTLRCSSQSGHNTVSWYQQALGQGPQFIFQYYREEENGRGNFPPRFSGLQFPNYSSELNVNALELDDSALYLCASSLGGATNEKLFFGSGTQLSVL.

The genes are TRBV7-3 and TRBJ2-7, with 11 bases matching TRBD2. The CDR3 spans 16 residues. Germline loops: CDR1 SGHTA, CDR2 FQGTGA. V lost 5 bases, J lost 5 bases, and 11 bases stayed unmatched. The CDR3 coding sequence is TGTGCCAGCAGCCCGCCCGGGACTAGCGGTGGGAACGAGCAGTACTTC. Translation: CASSPPGTSGGNEQYF.

This chain links TRBV13 with TRBJ1-1, with 8 bases identical to TRBD1. This CDR3 spans 14 amino acids. CDR1 PRHDT and CDR2 FYEKMQ come from the germline V gene (reference sequence). J lost 11 bases, V lost 1 base, and 9 bases had no gene match. The CDR3 region is CASSLVPLTGDAFF. For the CDR3, the DNA is TGTGCCAGCAGCTTAGTCCCCTTGACAGGGGACGCTTTCTTT.

This chain connects TRBV15 to TRBJ2-2, with 7 positions matching TRBD1. The trim removed 9 bases at V and 3 bases at J, leaving 16 bases unmatched. The CDR3 has 17 residues. Germline V gene lookup returns CDR1 LNHNV and CDR2 YYDKDF (reference sequence). In nucleotides, the CDR3 is TGTGCCACTCCTCCTACACCACAGGGGTCGCACACCGGGGAGCTGTTTTTT. It encodes CATPPTPQGSHTGELFF.

This chain joins TRBV27 and TRBJ1-5; 8 bases line up with TRBD1. CDR3 length: 14 residues. Looked up from germline, CDR1 is MNHEY and CDR2 is SMNVEV (reference sequence). With 6 bases clipped from V and 6 bases from J, the junction kept 7 bases outside the gene matches. This CDR3 reads CASSPGQGGQPQHF. CDR3 sequence (DNA): TGTGCCAGCAGCCCTGGACAGGGTGGTCAGCCCCAGCATTTT.

This chain links TRBV6-5 with TRBJ2-1; D possibly corresponds to TRBD1 (5 bases). The germline V and J ends were trimmed by 7 bases and 7 bases, with 14 bases remaining between them. From germline, CDR1 is MNHEY and CDR2 SVGAGI. The CDR3 loop spans 13 amino acids. CDR3 region: CASKDQGRNEQFF. The CDR3 region has the DNA TGTGCCAGCAAAGATCAGGGAAGGAATGAGCAGTTCTTC.

The chain combines TRBV30 with TRBJ1-4; maybe TRBD1 (6 bases). The CDR3 length is 13 residues. Germline V CDR1 and CDR2: GTSNPN, SVGIG (reference sequence). The V gene lost 4 bases and the J gene lost 7 bases, with 13 bases spanning the gap. The CDR3 reads CAWIQKGGEKLFF. The CDR3 bases are TGTGCCTGGATCCAAAAAGGGGGTGAAAAACTGTTTTTT.

This chain uses TRBV14 with TRBJ2-1; TRBD2 agrees at 7 bases. CDR1 is SGHDN and CDR2 is FVKESK in the germline V gene. The CDR3 contains 18 residues. Germline trimming cut 0 bases from V and 10 bases from J; bases unmatched to any gene: 18. CDR3 residues: CASSQDSLLALYEREQFF. The CDR3, as DNA: TGTGCCAGCAGCCAAGATTCTCTACTAGCGTTGTACGAGCGGGAGCAGTTCTTC. The complete variable domain, with remaining parts taken from reference TRBV14 and TRBJ2-1, reads EAGVTQFPSHSVIEKGQTVTLRCDPISGHDNLYWYRRVMGKEIKFLLHFVKESKQDESGMPNNRFLAERTGGTYSTLKVQPAELEDSGVYFCASSQDSLLALYEREQFFGPGTRLTVL.

V and J are TRBV7-9 and TRBJ2-5; tentatively, D is TRBD1 (6 bases). This CDR3 has 12 residues. Germline V CDR1 and CDR2: SEHNR, FQNEAQ (reference sequence). V lost 6 bases and J lost 4, with 9 bases in between. This CDR3 reads CASRGDIETQYF. The CDR3 coding sequence is TGTGCCAGCAGGGGGGACATAGAGACCCAGTACTTC. The whole variable domain, remainder taken from reference TRBV7-9 and TRBJ2-5, is DTGVSQNPRHKITKRGQNVTFRCDPISEHNRLYWYRQTLGQGPEFLTYFQNEAQLEKSRLLSDRFSAERPKGSFSTLEIQRTEQGDSAMYLCASRGDIETQYFGPGTRLLVL.

The rearrangement uses TRBV15 and TRBJ2-2; the D gene is possibly TRBD1 (5 bases). Germline CDR1 reads LNHNV; CDR2 reads YYDKDF (reference sequence). Trimming left V 6 bases short and J 0 bases short, with 5 bases between. The CDR3 has 13 amino acids. CDR3 in DNA: TGTGCCACCAGGACAGCGAACACCGGGGAGCTGTTTTTT. The encoded protein is CATRTANTGELFF. Combining the CDR3 with reference TRBV15 and TRBJ2-2 gives the whole variable domain DAMVIQNPRYQVTQFGKPVTLSCSQTLNHNVMYWYQQKSSQAPKLLFHYYDKDFNNEADTPDNFQSRRPNTSFCFLDIRSPGLGDTAMYLCATRTANTGELFFGEGSRLTVL.

The chain is built from TRBV5-1 and TRBJ1-1, with 12 bases identical to TRBD1. The CDR3 runs 14 residues. From germline, CDR1 is SGHRS and CDR2 YFSETQ. The V gene end was trimmed by 0 bases and the J gene end by 9 bases; junction bases not matched to a gene: 3. This CDR3 reads CASSLGDRGRKAFF. The CDR3 coding sequence is TGCGCCAGCAGCTTGGGGGACAGGGGGCGGAAAGCTTTCTTT.

The chain carries TRBV4-1 and TRBJ2-7; 9 bases are shared with TRBD2. V dropped 0 bases and J dropped 0; count of bases not matched to a gene: 3. In germline, CDR1 is MGHRA, CDR2 YSYEKL. The CDR3 runs 16 residues. The CDR3 here is CASSQDRLAVSYEQYF. DNA of the CDR3: TGCGCCAGCAGCCAAGACCGACTAGCGGTCTCCTACGAGCAGTACTTC.

For this clone: The junction shows a germline mismatch at one end, possibly a read error. The J gene is TRBJ1-2, the V gene TRBV28; no clear D. This CDR3 has 16 residues. Germline V gene sequence: CDR1 MDHEN, CDR2 SYDVKM. The CDR3 spells CASSLVFGVTVGGCTF. The CDR3 DNA reads TGTGCCAGCAGTTTAGTGTTCGGGGTAACAGTAGGTGGCTGCACCTTC.

The chain has TRBV10-3 and TRBJ2-5, with 9 bases identical to TRBD2. Per the germline V gene, CDR1 is ENHRY and CDR2 is SYGVKD. J lost 5 bases, V lost 3 bases, and 4 bases had no gene match. The CDR3 runs to 14 residues. CDR3 protein: CAISEGTSTETQYF. The CDR3 DNA follows: TGTGCCATCAGTGAAGGGACTAGCACGGAGACCCAGTACTTC.

The gene calls are TRBV7-3 and TRBJ2-3; 8 nucleotides line up with TRBD1. The CDR3 contains 14 residues. The trim removed 7 bases at V and 4 bases at J, leaving 7 bases unmatched. Germline lookup yields CDR1 SGHTA and CDR2 FQGTGA. CDR3 nucleotide sequence: TGTGCCAGCACCACCGGACAGGGCGCAGATACGCAGTATTTT. It encodes CASTTGQGADTQYF.

The genes are TRBV27 and TRBJ2-7; 10 bases are shared with TRBD2. The germline gives CDR1 MNHEY, CDR2 SMNVEV (reference sequence). The ends lost 5 bases at V and 4 bases at J; junction bases unmatched: 5. The CDR3 has 14 residues. The CDR3 DNA sequence: TGTGCCAGCAGTAGCGGGAGGGAATCATACGAGCAGTACTTC. Amino acid sequence: CASSSGRESYEQYF.

This clone was observed a handful of times. The chain couples TRBV6-5 to TRBJ1-1; D might be TRBD1 (5 bases). Germline V lookup: CDR1 MNHEY, CDR2 SVGAGI. This CDR3 has 14 residues. V was trimmed by 10 bases and J by 6 bases, leaving 21 bases between them. The CDR3 nucleotides read TGTGCCACGGGGGTCAGGGCCACACCTGCTGAAGCTTTCTTT. Its protein product is CATGVRATPAEAFF.

Remarks on this clone: The identical CDR3 is also encoded by other nucleotide sequences in the sample. The chain employs TRBV4-2 and TRBJ1-2; 10 positions match TRBD1. The CDR3 extends over 13 amino acids. CDR1 LGHNA and CDR2 YNFKEQ come from the germline V gene. Trimming removed 3 bases from V and 5 bases from J; junction bases left unmatched: 0. The CDR3 sequence is CASSQGQGYGYTF. In nucleotides, the CDR3 is TGTGCCAGCAGCCAGGGACAGGGGTATGGCTACACCTTC.

This chain links TRBV5-1 with TRBJ2-7, with TRBD1 identical over 9 bases. CDR1 and CDR2 (germline): SGHRS, YFSETQ. With 3 bases clipped from V and 7 bases from J, the junction kept 11 bases outside the gene matches. CDR3 length equals 15 residues. CDR3 protein: CASSWEGTGGREQYF. The CDR3 nucleotides are TGCGCCAGCAGCTGGGAAGGTACAGGGGGCAGGGAGCAGTACTTC.

The V call is TRBV4-1, the J call TRBJ2-7; possibly TRBD1 for D (6 bases). CDR1 is MGHRA and CDR2 is YSYEKL in the germline V gene. The germline V and J ends were trimmed by 2 bases and 3 bases, with 14 bases remaining between them. CDR3 size: 15 residues. The CDR3: CASSQTPGQLYEQYF. The CDR3 DNA sequence: TGCGCCAGCAGCCAAACACCGGGACAACTCTACGAGCAGTACTTC.

The V gene is TRBV5-4, the J gene TRBJ2-7, with D perhaps matching TRBD2 (5 bases). This CDR3 has 16 amino acids. CDR1 SGHNT and CDR2 YYREEE come from the germline V gene (reference sequence). The V and J ends lost 6 bases and 4 bases respectively, with 23 bases between them. CDR3 residues: CASTLPKGASAYEQYF. The CDR3 DNA reads TGTGCCAGCACCCTGCCAAAGGGAGCGAGCGCTTACGAGCAGTACTTC.

The chain uses TRBV5-1 and TRBJ1-3; D uncertain. CDR3 length: 17 residues. V shed 4 bases and J shed 0 bases, with 17 bases lying between them. CDR1 is SGHRS, CDR2 YFSETQ, per germline. CDR3 sequence: CASSPTPEGSSGNTIYF. The CDR3 region has the DNA TGCGCCAGCAGCCCAACCCCCGAGGGAAGCTCTGGAAACACCATATATTTT.

The chain carries TRBV15 and TRBJ1-1; 7 nucleotides line up with TRBD1. The CDR3 spans 15 residues. The germline V gene encodes CDR1 LNHNV and CDR2 YYDKDF (reference sequence). Trimming took 5 bases from V and 0 from J; bases not matched to a gene: 6. CDR3 bases: TGTGCCACCAGCGGGCAGACAGGGATGAACACTGAAGCTTTCTTT. This sequence encodes CATSGQTGMNTEAFF. Based on the CDR3 plus reference TRBV15 and TRBJ1-1, the full variable domain is DAMVIQNPRYQVTQFGKPVTLSCSQTLNHNVMYWYQQKSSQAPKLLFHYYDKDFNNEADTPDNFQSRRPNTSFCFLDIRSPGLGDTAMYLCATSGQTGMNTEAFFGQGTRLTVV.

This clone occurred once. The V call is TRBV29-1, the J call TRBJ2-1; TRBD1 aligns across 7 bases. Looked up from germline, CDR1 is SQVTM and CDR2 is ANQGSEA. With V trimmed by 2 bases and J by 1 base, 8 bases remained unmatched. This CDR3 comprises 16 residues. CDR3 sequence: CSVESWDSSSYNEQFF. CDR3 DNA: TGCAGCGTTGAAAGTTGGGACAGTTCTTCCTACAATGAGCAGTTCTTC.

This chain uses TRBV7-8 with TRBJ2-5; 9 bases agree with TRBD2. Germline loops: CDR1 SGHVS, CDR2 FQNEAQ. The CDR3 sequence is 16 residues long. J was trimmed by 6 bases and V by 3 bases; bases with no gene match: 11. Here the CDR3 reads CASSFIWRGGGKTQYF. In nucleotides, the CDR3 is TGTGCCAGCAGCTTTATCTGGCGGGGGGGCGGCAAGACCCAGTACTTC.